This T cell receptor beta chain was sequenced for a study of blood T cell repertoires in COVID-19. Study-wide context: Samples representing acute and convalescent COVID-19 were sourced from the United States, Italy and Spain. In each case, the material was cDNA or gDNA derived from T cells, B-cell-depleted T cells, or PBMCs.

The V end was cut by 5 bases, the J end by 10 bases, with 13 bases between. Per germline, CDR1 DFQATT and CDR2 SNEGSKA (reference sequence). This CDR3 region has 11 residues. Per the original methods: Quantification of nucleated cells was approximated via reference gene primer amplification. Profiling relied on immunoSEQ multiplex PCR, and the TCRdb table lists in-frame clones only, not all of them. V and J calls and clone size are copied from that table; D and trimming were computed from the DNA. The sample lists fewer than 250,000 clones; around 90% were seen once. This chain joins TRBV20-1 and TRBJ2-3, with D tentatively TRBD1 (6 bases). The sequencing input was PBMCs or T cells enriched from blood (not recorded which). This TCR derives from a man aged 30 to 45 in a cohort exposed to, infected with or recovered from COVID-19 (not recorded which). CDR3 amino acids: CSAGLQGPQYF. In DNA, the CDR3 is TGCAGTGCTGGGTTACAGGGCCCGCAGTATTTT.